Below are 2 T cell receptor beta chains sequenced from a single sample in a study of T cell responses to AZD1222 COVID-19 vaccine. The method was immunoSEQ multiplex PCR; TCRdb's version includes in-frame clones alone and lacks a portion of them. This sample has 90,000 to 120,000 clones, with roughly 90% found just once. The sample here was peripheral blood, taken 28 days after the second AZD1222 dose. Receptor source: an adult who received the AZD1222 COVID-19 vaccine.

This clone was counted a single time. The J gene is TRBJ2-1, the V gene TRBV4-3; a possible D gene is TRBD2 (7 bases). Trimming cost V 4 bases and J 2 bases, with 18 bases left between them. The germline gives CDR1 LGHNA, CDR2 YSLEER. There are 17 residues in the CDR3. The DNA for the CDR3 is TGCGCCAGCAGCCTTAACCCGAGGGGGGGGACCTACAATGAGCAGTTCTTC. Translating gives CASSLNPRGGTYNEQFF.

This clone was seen only a few times. The J gene is TRBJ1-1, the V gene TRBV2; 11 bases fit TRBD1. The germline gives CDR1 SNHLY, CDR2 FYNNEI. There are 13 residues in the CDR3. J lost 11 bases, V lost 6 bases, and 8 bases had no gene match. Here the CDR3 DNA reads TGTGCCAGCAGGGGGACAGGGGGACTGCGCGCTTTCTTT. Its protein product is CASRGTGGLRAFF.